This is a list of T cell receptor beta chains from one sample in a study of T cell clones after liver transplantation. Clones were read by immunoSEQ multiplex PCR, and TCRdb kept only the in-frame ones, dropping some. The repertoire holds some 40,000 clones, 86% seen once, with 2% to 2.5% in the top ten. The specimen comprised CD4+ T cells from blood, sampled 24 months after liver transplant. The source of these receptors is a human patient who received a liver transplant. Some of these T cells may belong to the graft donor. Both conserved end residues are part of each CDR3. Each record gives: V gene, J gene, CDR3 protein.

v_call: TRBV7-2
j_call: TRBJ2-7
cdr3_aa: CASSLELAREQYF

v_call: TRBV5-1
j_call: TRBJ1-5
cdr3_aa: CASSLGPLGQANQPQHF

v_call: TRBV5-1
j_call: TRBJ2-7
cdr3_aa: CASSDGDLAGEQYF

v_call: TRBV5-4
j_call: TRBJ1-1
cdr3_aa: CASSIDRGSTEAFF

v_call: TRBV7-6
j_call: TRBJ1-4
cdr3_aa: CASSLRPGNEKLFF

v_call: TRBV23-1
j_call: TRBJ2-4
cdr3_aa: CASSLWGNIQYF

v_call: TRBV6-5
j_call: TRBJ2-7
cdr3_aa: CASSYQTGRGLDEQYF

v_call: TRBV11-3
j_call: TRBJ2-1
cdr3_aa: CASSSRPGLDDNEQFF

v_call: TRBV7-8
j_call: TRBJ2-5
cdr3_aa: CASSFQGAETQYF

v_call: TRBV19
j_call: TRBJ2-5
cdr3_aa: CASRATGGETQYF

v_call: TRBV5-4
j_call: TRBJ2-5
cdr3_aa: CASTSSPGGRQETQYF

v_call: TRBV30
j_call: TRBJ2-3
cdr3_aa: CAWIGVAASTDTQYF

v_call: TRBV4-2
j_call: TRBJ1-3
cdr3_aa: CASSQAGISAGNTIYF

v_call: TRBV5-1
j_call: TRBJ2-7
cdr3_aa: CASSLDGQGRNEQYF

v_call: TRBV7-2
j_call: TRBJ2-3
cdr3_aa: CASSFAGRGSTDTQYF

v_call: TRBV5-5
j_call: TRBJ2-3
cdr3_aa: CASSLNADTQYF

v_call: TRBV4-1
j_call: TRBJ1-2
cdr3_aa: CASSQDPQDRGYGYTF

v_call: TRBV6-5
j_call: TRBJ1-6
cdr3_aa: CASRNLTGSPLHF

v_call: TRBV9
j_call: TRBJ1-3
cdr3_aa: CASSPGGRFAGNTIYF

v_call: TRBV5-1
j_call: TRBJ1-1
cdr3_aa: CASSPETGGVAEAFF

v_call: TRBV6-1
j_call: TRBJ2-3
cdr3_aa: CASSDRAEGTDTQYF

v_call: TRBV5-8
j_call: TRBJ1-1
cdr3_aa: CASSFRDSPNTEAFF

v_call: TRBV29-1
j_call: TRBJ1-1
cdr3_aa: CSVEVGGYRLGTEAFF

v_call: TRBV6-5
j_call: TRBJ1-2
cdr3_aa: CASSPLGQANYGYTF

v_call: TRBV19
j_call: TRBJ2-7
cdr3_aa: CASSIAPDRGIEQYF

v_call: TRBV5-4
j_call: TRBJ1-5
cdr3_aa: CASSPEPQGNQPQHF

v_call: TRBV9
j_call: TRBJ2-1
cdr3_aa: CASSPGEGSYNEQFF

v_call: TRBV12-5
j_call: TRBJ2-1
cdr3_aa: CASTGGSSYNEQFF

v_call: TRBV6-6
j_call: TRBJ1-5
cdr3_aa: CASTKTGGGINQPQHF

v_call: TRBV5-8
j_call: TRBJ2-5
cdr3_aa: CASSLFVGGTGGETQYF

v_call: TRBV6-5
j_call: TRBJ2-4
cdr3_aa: CASSYSVGSIQYF

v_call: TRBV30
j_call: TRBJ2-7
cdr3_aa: CAWTEGAQRAAYF

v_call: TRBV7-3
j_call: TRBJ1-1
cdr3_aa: CASSSQGHTEAFF

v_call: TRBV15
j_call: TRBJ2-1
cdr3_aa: CATSRDGGGSLERIF

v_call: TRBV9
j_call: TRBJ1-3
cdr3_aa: CASSVAGLGNTIYF

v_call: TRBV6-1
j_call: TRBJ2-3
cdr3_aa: CASSAPGLPTDTQYF

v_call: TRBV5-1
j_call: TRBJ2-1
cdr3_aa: CASSLVTNNEQFF

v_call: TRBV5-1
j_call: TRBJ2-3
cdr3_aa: CASSLAGTSGSTDTQYF

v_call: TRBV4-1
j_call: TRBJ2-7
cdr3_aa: CASSHPAGGFGEQYF

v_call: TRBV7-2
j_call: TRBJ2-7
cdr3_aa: CASSRLMRAYEQYF

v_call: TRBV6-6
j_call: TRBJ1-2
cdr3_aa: CASSLTESYGYTF

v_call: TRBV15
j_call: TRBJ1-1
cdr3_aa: CATSSPHRGFTEAFF

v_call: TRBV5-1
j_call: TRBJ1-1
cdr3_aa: CASSLDHLIEAFF